Listed below are T cell receptor beta chains from one sample, sequenced in a study of control samples from healthy donors and cancer patients. Produced via immunoSEQ multiplex PCR; TCRdb's table is partial and in-frame only. The sample records about 120,000 clones, around 92% being singletons. The material sequenced was blood. The receptor set was obtained from a middle-aged man in good health. The CDR3 runs from the conserved cysteine through the conserved F or W. The order of the fields is CDR3 DNA, CDR3 protein, J gene, clone size, D gene, V gene. The D gene is left open where the match is weak. Not every row has a clone size; where given, it reads once, few, many or a size class.

CDR3nt: TGCAGCGTGTACACCAACGTCCTGACTTTC
CDR3aa: CSVYTNVLTF
j_gene: TRBJ2-6
abundance: .
d_gene: .
v_gene: TRBV29-1

CDR3nt: TGTGCCAGCCTACGATCAGGGTTGGCCGGGGAGCTGTTTTTT
CDR3aa: CASLRSGLAGELFF
j_gene: TRBJ2-2
abundance: .
d_gene: .
v_gene: TRBV28

CDR3nt: TGTGCCAGCAGTTTCAGGCGGGGGTACACAGATACGCAGTATTTT
CDR3aa: CASSFRRGYTDTQYF
j_gene: TRBJ2-3
abundance: .
d_gene: TRBD2
v_gene: TRBV27

CDR3nt: TGCGCCAGCAGCCAAGATCTGATCGGGGGGGTTAGCCGGGGCGAGCAGTACTTC
CDR3aa: CASSQDLIGGVSRGEQYF
j_gene: TRBJ2-7
abundance: .
d_gene: TRBD2
v_gene: TRBV4-1

CDR3nt: TGTGCCAGCAGCCCCCAGTGGAGGGCAGTCTATGGCTACACCTTC
CDR3aa: CASSPQWRAVYGYTF
j_gene: TRBJ1-2
abundance: .
d_gene: .
v_gene: TRBV7-2

CDR3nt: TGTGCCAGCAGTTCCTCCGGGACTAGCGGGGGGAGTGAGCAGTTCTTC
CDR3aa: CASSSSGTSGGSEQFF
j_gene: TRBJ2-1
abundance: once
d_gene: TRBD2
v_gene: TRBV6-2/TRBV6-3

CDR3nt: TGTGCCAGCAGGGGGACGGGAGCTAACTATGGCTACACCTTC
CDR3aa: CASRGTGANYGYTF
j_gene: TRBJ1-2
abundance: .
d_gene: .
v_gene: TRBV6-5

CDR3nt: TGCGCCAGCAGCTTGGTTGGCAGGGCTGATGAAAAACTGTTTTTT
CDR3aa: CASSLVGRADEKLFF
j_gene: TRBJ1-4
abundance: .
d_gene: .
v_gene: TRBV5-1

CDR3nt: TGTGCCAGCAGTGAATATCGAGGACCAGGCGGGCATGGCTACACCTTC
CDR3aa: CASSEYRGPGGHGYTF
j_gene: TRBJ1-2
abundance: .
d_gene: .
v_gene: TRBV25-1

CDR3nt: TGTGCCAGCAGTGGCGTCAATGAGCAGTTCTTC
CDR3aa: CASSGVNEQFF
j_gene: TRBJ2-1
abundance: .
d_gene: .
v_gene: TRBV2

CDR3nt: TGTGCCAGCAGAACAGACAGGGGGAGTCTGAAGGGCTACACCTTC
CDR3aa: CASRTDRGSLKGYTF
j_gene: TRBJ1-2
abundance: .
d_gene: TRBD1
v_gene: TRBV6-5

CDR3nt: TGTGCCAGCAGCTTAGTAGGGCAGATCTTCTCTGGAAACACCATATATTTT
CDR3aa: CASSLVGQIFSGNTIYF
j_gene: TRBJ1-3
abundance: once
d_gene: .
v_gene: TRBV7-2

CDR3nt: TGCGCCAGCAGCCCCGGTGGGGGGCCGTCCTATGGCTACACCTTC
CDR3aa: CASSPGGGPSYGYTF
j_gene: TRBJ1-2
abundance: .
d_gene: .
v_gene: TRBV5-1

CDR3nt: TGCAGTGCTAGTCGGGGGAGCAATCAGCCCCAGCATTTT
CDR3aa: CSASRGSNQPQHF
j_gene: TRBJ1-5
abundance: .
d_gene: .
v_gene: TRBV20-1

CDR3nt: TGTGCCAGCAGCCCGGGGGGAAGAGGAGATACGCAGTATTTT
CDR3aa: CASSPGGRGDTQYF
j_gene: TRBJ2-3
abundance: .
d_gene: TRBD2
v_gene: TRBV27

CDR3nt: TGTGCTAGTGCCTTGGGACCCTACGAGCAGTACTTC
CDR3aa: CASALGPYEQYF
j_gene: TRBJ2-7
abundance: .
d_gene: .
v_gene: TRBV12-5

CDR3nt: TGCGCCAGCAGCCTATCGGGTGGAAACACCATATATTTT
CDR3aa: CASSLSGGNTIYF
j_gene: TRBJ1-3
abundance: few
d_gene: .
v_gene: TRBV5-1

CDR3nt: TGTGCCACCAGTGGTCAGGGATCGGAGACCCAGTACTTC
CDR3aa: CATSGQGSETQYF
j_gene: TRBJ2-5
abundance: .
d_gene: .
v_gene: TRBV24-1

CDR3nt: TGTGCCAGCAGCCAAGGGCGGACTGAAGCTTTCTTT
CDR3aa: CASSQGRTEAFF
j_gene: TRBJ1-1
abundance: once
d_gene: .
v_gene: TRBV11-2

CDR3nt: TGCAGCGACCGGGACAGGGGGCTTGTTGAAGCTTTCTTT
CDR3aa: CSDRDRGLVEAFF
j_gene: TRBJ1-1
abundance: .
d_gene: TRBD1
v_gene: TRBV29-1

CDR3nt: TGTGCCAGCTCACCCCCGGGACACCTCACCGGGGAGCTGTTTTTT
CDR3aa: CASSPPGHLTGELFF
j_gene: TRBJ2-2
abundance: few
d_gene: .
v_gene: TRBV18

CDR3nt: TGTGCCAGCAGCTTTGGACAGGGGAATCCACTTGAAGCTTTCTTT
CDR3aa: CASSFGQGNPLEAFF
j_gene: TRBJ1-1
abundance: once
d_gene: TRBD1
v_gene: TRBV7-2

CDR3nt: TGTGCCAGCTCACCAGCGGGTAGCACAGATACGCAGTATTTT
CDR3aa: CASSPAGSTDTQYF
j_gene: TRBJ2-3
abundance: .
d_gene: .
v_gene: TRBV18

CDR3nt: TGTGCCAGCAGCTCACCGACTAGGCCAGAGACCCAGTACTTC
CDR3aa: CASSSPTRPETQYF
j_gene: TRBJ2-5
abundance: few
d_gene: .
v_gene: TRBV5-4

CDR3nt: TGTGCCAGCAGCTTAGTGAGCGGGGGGTTTTCCTACGAGCAGTACTTC
CDR3aa: CASSLVSGGFSYEQYF
j_gene: TRBJ2-7
abundance: .
d_gene: TRBD2
v_gene: TRBV7-6

CDR3nt: TGTGCCAGCAGCTTGAAGACAGGAAACATTCAGTACTTC
CDR3aa: CASSLKTGNIQYF
j_gene: TRBJ2-4
abundance: .
d_gene: .
v_gene: TRBV7-8

CDR3nt: TGTGCCAGCAGCTTGTCGATAGGGAACACTGAAGCTTTCTTT
CDR3aa: CASSLSIGNTEAFF
j_gene: TRBJ1-1
abundance: .
d_gene: .
v_gene: TRBV5-5

CDR3nt: TGTGCCAGTAGTATCCGACAGGGGGCCAACCAGTACTTC
CDR3aa: CASSIRQGANQYF
j_gene: TRBJ2-5
abundance: .
d_gene: TRBD1
v_gene: TRBV19

CDR3nt: TGTGCCAGCAGCCAGGACAGTAAGAACACTGAAGCTTTCTTT
CDR3aa: CASSQDSKNTEAFF
j_gene: TRBJ1-1
abundance: .
d_gene: .
v_gene: TRBV4-2

CDR3nt: TGCAGCGTTGACCTGGGACTTGCCTATGGCTACACCTTC
CDR3aa: CSVDLGLAYGYTF
j_gene: TRBJ1-2
abundance: .
d_gene: .
v_gene: TRBV29-1

CDR3nt: TGCGCCAGCAGCGGAGGGACCAACCGGGGCGAGCAGTACTTC
CDR3aa: CASSGGTNRGEQYF
j_gene: TRBJ2-7
abundance: .
d_gene: .
v_gene: TRBV5-1

CDR3nt: TGTGCTAGTGGTTTGGTACAGGGGGCAGACACAGATACGCAGTATTTT
CDR3aa: CASGLVQGADTDTQYF
j_gene: TRBJ2-3
abundance: .
d_gene: TRBD1
v_gene: TRBV12-5

CDR3nt: TGCAGCGTTTCTGGGACAGGGAAGAATCAGCCCCAGCATTTT
CDR3aa: CSVSGTGKNQPQHF
j_gene: TRBJ1-5
abundance: once
d_gene: TRBD1
v_gene: TRBV29-1

CDR3nt: TGCAGCGTTGGAAGGGCATCCTCCTACAATGAGCAGTTCTTC
CDR3aa: CSVGRASSYNEQFF
j_gene: TRBJ2-1
abundance: .
d_gene: .
v_gene: TRBV29-1

CDR3nt: TGCGCCAGCAGCTTGGAAGGGCCGAGGGGCTACAATGAGCAGTTCTTC
CDR3aa: CASSLEGPRGYNEQFF
j_gene: TRBJ2-1
abundance: .
d_gene: .
v_gene: TRBV5-1

CDR3nt: TGTGCCAGCAGCTTCCCCGGGGTGGGCGAGAATGAGCAGTTCTTC
CDR3aa: CASSFPGVGENEQFF
j_gene: TRBJ2-1
abundance: .
d_gene: .
v_gene: TRBV11-2

CDR3nt: TGTGCCAGCAGCTTAGAGTCCGACGTAGACTCTGGAAACACCATATATTTT
CDR3aa: CASSLESDVDSGNTIYF
j_gene: TRBJ1-3
abundance: .
d_gene: .
v_gene: TRBV7-6

CDR3nt: TGTGCCAGCAGCTATAGCCGGACAGGGGACTACGAGCAGTACTTC
CDR3aa: CASSYSRTGDYEQYF
j_gene: TRBJ2-7
abundance: .
d_gene: TRBD1
v_gene: TRBV5-4

CDR3nt: TGTGCCAGCAGTTTTTTTAATCAGCCCCAGCATTTT
CDR3aa: CASSFFNQPQHF
j_gene: TRBJ1-5
abundance: .
d_gene: .
v_gene: TRBV27

CDR3nt: TGTGCCAGCAGCGTACAGGGCGTCAACAATGAGCAGTTCTTC
CDR3aa: CASSVQGVNNEQFF
j_gene: TRBJ2-1
abundance: .
d_gene: .
v_gene: TRBV9

CDR3nt: TGTGCCAGCAGCTTAGGTGCGACAGCAAATTCACCCCTCCACTTT
CDR3aa: CASSLGATANSPLHF
j_gene: TRBJ1-6
abundance: .
d_gene: .
v_gene: TRBV7-6

CDR3nt: TGCGCCAGCAGCTTTGGACAAAACTATGGCTACACCTTC
CDR3aa: CASSFGQNYGYTF
j_gene: TRBJ1-2
abundance: .
d_gene: .
v_gene: TRBV5-1

CDR3nt: TGTGCCAGCAGCAAAGCGCATGGGTCAGGGTCCACTGAAGCTTTCTTT
CDR3aa: CASSKAHGSGSTEAFF
j_gene: TRBJ1-1
abundance: .
d_gene: .
v_gene: TRBV21-1

CDR3nt: TGTGCCAGCAGTTCCTCCATGGACGGCGTTGGACGCTCCTATAATTCACCCCTCCACTTT
CDR3aa: CASSSSMDGVGRSYNSPLHF
j_gene: TRBJ1-6
abundance: once
d_gene: .
v_gene: TRBV27

CDR3nt: TGTGCCACCAGCCCGGACAGGGGGCCGACAGATACGCAGTATTTT
CDR3aa: CATSPDRGPTDTQYF
j_gene: TRBJ2-3
abundance: .
d_gene: TRBD1
v_gene: TRBV24-1

CDR3nt: TGCGCCAGCAGCGGGGGGGACGGCTTAAATCAGCCCCAGCATTTT
CDR3aa: CASSGGDGLNQPQHF
j_gene: TRBJ1-5
abundance: .
d_gene: .
v_gene: TRBV5-1

CDR3nt: TGTGCCAGCAGCTTGAACAGGGGACTTAACTATGGCTACACCTTC
CDR3aa: CASSLNRGLNYGYTF
j_gene: TRBJ1-2
abundance: .
d_gene: TRBD1
v_gene: TRBV7-8

CDR3nt: TGTGCCAGCAGTTACTCGGCGAACACTGAAGCTTTCTTT
CDR3aa: CASSYSANTEAFF
j_gene: TRBJ1-1
abundance: .
d_gene: .
v_gene: TRBV6-5

CDR3nt: TGCGCCAGCAGCGAGGGACGGTCTTCCTACGAGCAGTACTTC
CDR3aa: CASSEGRSSYEQYF
j_gene: TRBJ2-7
abundance: .
d_gene: .
v_gene: TRBV5-1

CDR3nt: TGTGCCAGCGGCCGGGGGGCTAGAACTGAAGCTTTCTTT
CDR3aa: CASGRGARTEAFF
j_gene: TRBJ1-1
abundance: .
d_gene: .
v_gene: TRBV6-2/TRBV6-3

CDR3nt: TGTGCCAGCAGCTTATGGGGCAGGGGCCGCGGTGAGCAGTTCTTC
CDR3aa: CASSLWGRGRGEQFF
j_gene: TRBJ2-1
abundance: .
d_gene: .
v_gene: TRBV7-2

CDR3nt: TGTGCCAGCTCACCACGGACAGGGTCCTACTCTGGAAACACCATATATTTT
CDR3aa: CASSPRTGSYSGNTIYF
j_gene: TRBJ1-3
abundance: .
d_gene: TRBD1
v_gene: TRBV18

CDR3nt: TGCCCCCGCAGCTTGGGGGGCTGGTGGGGGGAGGCTTTCGGCCAGAACACTGAAGCTTTCTTT
CDR3aa: CPRSLGGWWGEAFGQNTEAFF
j_gene: TRBJ1-1
abundance: .
d_gene: .
v_gene: TRBV5-1

CDR3nt: TGCAGCGTGGTAACTTTAACTGAAGCTTTCTTT
CDR3aa: CSVVTLTEAFF
j_gene: TRBJ1-1
abundance: .
d_gene: .
v_gene: TRBV29-1

CDR3nt: TGTGCCAGCAGTTACTTCGGGACAGGGAACGGCTACACCTTC
CDR3aa: CASSYFGTGNGYTF
j_gene: TRBJ1-2
abundance: .
d_gene: TRBD1
v_gene: TRBV6-5